A few counts support the clone carrying this T cell receptor (beta chain). What it binds is not known. The data derive from a study of Graves' ophthalmopathy and Graves' hyperthyroidism. Study outcomes and limitations: A model built from 13 signatures distinguished ophthalmopathy from stable hyperthyroidism with approximately 89% sensitivity and 81.08% specificity. Most expanded thyroid clonotypes above 0.001 frequency also appeared in blood.

Amplified TCR beta CDR3 regions were obtained using RNA transcripts as template. After a first-round RT-PCR with HTBI primers, a second-round multiplex PCR was run. TCRdb re-derived calls from the multiplex PCR reads in MiXCR, one entry per CDR3 protein. The table has 350,000 to 450,000 distinct CDR3 sequences, roughly 18% seen once. Moderate-to-severe activity, CAS at least 3, NOSPECS at least 4 and duration under 3 months characterized donors with ophthalmopathy. CDR1 and CDR2 (germline): SNHLY, FYNNEI. Trimming removed 8 bases from V and 3 bases from J; junction bases left unmatched: 7. This CDR3 region has 13 residues.

Sequencing was performed on peripheral blood. This TCR was sampled from a young woman with Graves' ophthalmopathy. The rearrangement joins TRBV2 to TRBJ2-7, with 7 bases fitting TRBD1. CDR3 region: CASRRDSNYEQYF. The CDR3 DNA is TGTGCCAGCCGACGGGACAGTAACTACGAGCAGTACTTC.